The clone carrying this T cell receptor (beta chain) was detected a few times. The antigen remains unidentified. The authors prepared the TCRbeta library with unique molecular identifiers. Each CDR3 protein gets one entry after TCRdb re-called the PCR reads with MiXCR. The sample consists of about 90,000 distinct CDR3 sequences, around 15% of them appearing once. The CDR3 runs to 15 residues. J gave up 5 bases and V 5 bases, and 14 bases lay outside the gene matches. Germline CDR1 and CDR2: DFQATT and SNEGSKA (reference sequence). The sample originates from a study of T-cell reconstitution after alpha-beta-depleted transplantation in children. The study's findings and limits: As was reported, about two months after transplant, alpha-beta T cells came from several hundred expanded graft clones. T-cell counts and diversity at one year following transplant were attributed mainly to newly produced T cells.

This chain uses TRBV20-1 with TRBJ2-5; 7 bases agree with TRBD2. This TCR came from a male patient between 2 and 15 years old who had a stem cell transplant for acute lymphoblastic leukemia, so the T cells may come from the graft donor. Specimen: PBMCs, mostly from graft donor cells, collected 180 days after TCRalphabeta/CD19-depleted stem cell transplant. CDR3 DNA: TGCAGTGCTGGCCGGGGGAGGGCAGGAGGGGAGACCCAGTACTTC. Its protein product is CSAGRGRAGGETQYF.